The 11 T cell receptor beta chains below all came from one sample that was sequenced in a study of human T cells and chemical hapten exposure. TCRdb redid the calling of the RACE reads with MiXCR, one entry per CDR3 protein. The sample carries around 100,000 distinct CDR3 sequences, more than 9.5% recorded once. Time point here: patch test 2, 6 weeks after DPC sensitization. Treatment given: therapeutic diphenylcyclopropenone sensitization with weekly scalp DPC. Here the sequenced sample was whole blood, taken in connection with sensitization to the hapten diphenylcyclopropenone (DPC). The receptors were gathered from a woman aged 40 to 50 with alopecia areata. Some clones in this sample may be carry-over from other donors' samples.

This clonotype came up many times. J is TRBJ2-1 and V is TRBV6-2 or TRBV6-3; 10 nucleotides match TRBD2. V trimming: 0 bases; J trimming: 7 bases; junction bases outside the gene matches: 6. Germline V lookup: CDR1 MNHEY, CDR2 SVGEGT. The CDR3 length is 16 residues. The CDR3: CASSYSSLAGANEQFF. The DNA of the CDR3 is TGTGCCAGCAGTTACTCGAGCCTAGCGGGAGCAAATGAGCAGTTCTTC.

This chain connects TRBV6-2 or TRBV6-3 to TRBJ2-3, with 12 bases lining up with TRBD1. Per germline, CDR1 MNHEY and CDR2 SVGEGT. This CDR3 is built from 15 residues. Unmatched junction bases numbered 10, after V lost 5 bases and J lost 10 bases. DNA of the CDR3: TGTGCCAGCAGTCCCGGGACAGGGGGCGTAGAGGCGCAGTATTTT. Encoded protein: CASSPGTGGVEAQYF.

At least ten counts were recorded for this clonotype. This chain joins TRBV18 and TRBJ1-4; maybe TRBD1 (6 bases). V was trimmed by 4 bases and J by 5 bases, leaving 11 bases between them. The CDR3 consists of 14 residues. Germline V CDR1 and CDR2: KGHSH, LQKENI. The CDR3 coding sequence is TGTGCCAGCTCACGGGGACACCGCAATGAAAAACTGTTTTTT. It yields the protein CASSRGHRNEKLFF.

In this sample, this clonotype turned up many times. In nucleotides, the CDR3 is TGCAGTGCTAACCGGGGGATAGGAGAGACCCAGTACTTC. Translation gives CSANRGIGETQYF. The chain couples TRBV20-1 to TRBJ2-5; tentative D call: TRBD2 (6 bases). The CDR3 sequence is 13 residues long. Germline V gene sequence: CDR1 DFQATT, CDR2 SNEGSKA (reference sequence). The V end was cut by 4 bases, the J end by 4 bases, with 13 bases between.

With regard to this clonotype: A much larger clone sits a single nucleotide away, making a read error possible. The chain couples TRBV19 to TRBJ1-5; no clear D gene. This CDR3 comprises 15 residues. Germline V gene data show CDR1 as LNHDA and CDR2 as SQIVND (reference sequence). Trimming removed 2 bases at V and 1 base at J, with 9 bases between. As DNA, the CDR3 is TGTGCCAGTAGTATAAAGGGCCCCAGCAATCAGCCCCAGCATTTT. Its protein is CASSIKGPSNQPQHF. Full variable domain (rest looked up from reference TRBV19 and TRBJ1-5): DGGITQSPKYLFRKEGQNVTLSCEQNLNHDAMYWYRQDPGQGLRLIYYSQIVNDFQKGDIAEGYSVSREKKESFPLTVTSAQKNPTAFYLCASSIKGPSNQPQHFGDGTRLSIL.

In regard to this clonotype: This clone may be a read error of a much larger clone one base away. Here the CDR3 DNA reads TGTGCCTGCAGTCCTAGCGTTGGGCCCTACGAGCAGTACTTC. Translating it yields CACSPSVGPYEQYF. This chain uses TRBV12-3 or TRBV12-4 with TRBJ2-7; possibly TRBD2 for D (6 bases). CDR3 length: 14 residues.

This clonotype has ten or more counts. The rearrangement uses TRBV18 and TRBJ1-6; D may be TRBD1 (5 bases). This CDR3 has 14 residues. CDR1 KGHSH and CDR2 LQKENI come from the germline V gene. Trimming left V 2 bases short and J 10 bases short, with 12 bases between. CDR3 bases: TGTGCCAGCTCACCAGACAGAATTCGCTCACCCCTCCACTTT. Translating gives CASSPDRIRSPLHF.

Many counts were recorded for this clonotype. This chain links TRBV29-1 with TRBJ1-1, with D possibly being TRBD1 (6 bases). The germline V and J ends were trimmed by 7 bases and 5 bases, with 17 bases remaining between them. Germline-derived CDR1 and CDR2 are SQVTM and ANQGSEA. The CDR3 runs to 13 residues. The CDR3 coding sequence is TGCAGCGCCAAGACAGGTGGTATGACTGAAGCTTTCTTT. This sequence encodes CSAKTGGMTEAFF. Using reference TRBV29-1 and TRBJ1-1 for the parts outside the CDR3, the full variable domain is SAVISQKPSRDICQRGTSLTIQCQVDSQVTMMFWYRQQPGQSLTLIATANQGSEATYESGFVIDKFPISRPNLTFSTLTVSNMSPEDSSIYLCSAKTGGMTEAFFGQGTRLTVV.

This clonotype was picked up many times. The genes are TRBV20-1 and TRBJ2-7; 7 nucleotides align to TRBD2. This CDR3 contains 14 residues. Germline trimming cut 6 bases from V and 2 bases from J; bases unmatched to any gene: 10. Germline values: CDR1 DFQATT, CDR2 SNEGSKA (reference sequence). The CDR3: CSAVSWAGAYEQYF. Here the CDR3 DNA reads TGCAGTGCCGTATCCTGGGCGGGGGCCTACGAGCAGTACTTC.

The rearrangement links TRBV5-1 to TRBJ1-1; unclear D gene. Trimming removed 2 bases at V and 1 base at J, with 6 bases between. This CDR3 has 13 residues. Germline-derived CDR1 and CDR2 are SGHRS and YFSETQ. CDR3 sequence reads: CASSLIPNTEAFF. The CDR3 DNA sequence: TGCGCCAGCAGCTTAATACCGAACACTGAAGCTTTCTTT.

This clonotype was seen a few times. This chain links TRBV20-1 with TRBJ2-3; D is possibly TRBD1 (6 bases). V lost 3 bases and J 1 base, leaving 14 bases between the germline ends. Looked up from germline, CDR1 is DFQATT and CDR2 is SNEGSKA (reference sequence). This CDR3 region has 15 residues. CDR3 protein: CSARNNRAGTDTQYF. CDR3 in DNA: TGCAGTGCTAGGAATAACAGGGCTGGCACAGATACGCAGTATTTT.